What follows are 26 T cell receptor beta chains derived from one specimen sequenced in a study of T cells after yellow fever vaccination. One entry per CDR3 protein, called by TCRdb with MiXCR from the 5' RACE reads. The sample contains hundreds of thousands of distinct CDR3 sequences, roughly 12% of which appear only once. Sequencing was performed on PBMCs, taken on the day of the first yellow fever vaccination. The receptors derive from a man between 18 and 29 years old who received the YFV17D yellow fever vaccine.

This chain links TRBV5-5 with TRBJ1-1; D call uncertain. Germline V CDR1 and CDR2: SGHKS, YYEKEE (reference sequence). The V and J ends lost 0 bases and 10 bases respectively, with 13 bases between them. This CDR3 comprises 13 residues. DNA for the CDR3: TGTGCCAGCAGCTTGGACCGCCCCTGGAGAGCTTTCTTT. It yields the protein CASSLDRPWRAFF.

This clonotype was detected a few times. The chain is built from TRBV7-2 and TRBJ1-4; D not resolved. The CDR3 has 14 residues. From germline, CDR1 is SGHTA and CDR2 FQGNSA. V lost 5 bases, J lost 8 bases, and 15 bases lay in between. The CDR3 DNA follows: TGTGCCAGCAGCCCGGATTGGGGAGACGAAAAACTGTTTTTT. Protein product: CASSPDWGDEKLFF.

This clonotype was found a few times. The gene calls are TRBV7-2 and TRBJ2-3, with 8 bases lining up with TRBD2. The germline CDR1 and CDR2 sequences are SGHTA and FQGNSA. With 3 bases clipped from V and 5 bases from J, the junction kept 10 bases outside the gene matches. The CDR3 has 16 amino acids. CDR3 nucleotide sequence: TGTGCCAGCAGCTTTCGGGCGGGGGGTAGGGGAGATACGCAGTATTTT. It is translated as CASSFRAGGRGDTQYF.

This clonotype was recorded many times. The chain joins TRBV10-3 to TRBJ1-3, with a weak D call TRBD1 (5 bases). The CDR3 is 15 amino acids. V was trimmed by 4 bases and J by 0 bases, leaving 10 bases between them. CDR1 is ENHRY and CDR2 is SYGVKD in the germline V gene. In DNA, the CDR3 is TGTGCCATCAGTGGACAGCCTAGCTCTGGAAACACCATATATTTT. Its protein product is CAISGQPSSGNTIYF.

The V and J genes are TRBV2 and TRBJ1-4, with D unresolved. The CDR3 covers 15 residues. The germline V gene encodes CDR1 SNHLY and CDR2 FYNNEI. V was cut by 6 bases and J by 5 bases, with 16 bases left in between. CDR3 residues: CASRVEAGPNEKLFF. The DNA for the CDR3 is TGTGCCAGCAGGGTTGAGGCAGGACCAAATGAAAAACTGTTTTTT.

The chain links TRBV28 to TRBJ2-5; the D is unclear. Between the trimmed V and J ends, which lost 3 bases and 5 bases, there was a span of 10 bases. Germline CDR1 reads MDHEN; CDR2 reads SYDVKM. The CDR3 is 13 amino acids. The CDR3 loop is CASSLNRRETQYF. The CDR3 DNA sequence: TGTGCCAGCAGTTTGAATAGGCGGGAGACCCAGTACTTC.

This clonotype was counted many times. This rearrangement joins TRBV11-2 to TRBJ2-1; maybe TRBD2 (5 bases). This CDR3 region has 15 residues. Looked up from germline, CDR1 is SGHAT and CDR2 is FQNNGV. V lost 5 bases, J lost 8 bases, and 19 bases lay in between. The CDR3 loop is CASSRRIPPGDEQFF. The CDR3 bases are TGTGCCAGCAGCCGTAGAATACCCCCCGGGGATGAGCAGTTCTTC.

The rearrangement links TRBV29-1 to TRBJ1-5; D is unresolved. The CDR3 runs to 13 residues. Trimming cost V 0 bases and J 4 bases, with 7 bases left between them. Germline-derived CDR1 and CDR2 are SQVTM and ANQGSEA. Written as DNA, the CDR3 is TGCAGCGTTGAAGATGGGTGGAATCAGCCCCAGCATTTT. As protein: CSVEDGWNQPQHF. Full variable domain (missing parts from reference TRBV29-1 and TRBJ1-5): SAVISQKPSRDICQRGTSLTIQCQVDSQVTMMFWYRQQPGQSLTLIATANQGSEATYESGFVIDKFPISRPNLTFSTLTVSNMSPEDSSIYLCSVEDGWNQPQHFGDGTRLSIL.

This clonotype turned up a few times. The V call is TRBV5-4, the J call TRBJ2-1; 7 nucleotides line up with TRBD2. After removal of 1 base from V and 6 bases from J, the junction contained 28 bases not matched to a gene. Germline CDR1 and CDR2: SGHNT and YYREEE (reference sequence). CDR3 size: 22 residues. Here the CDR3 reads CASSLIPWFLGPGLGRVNEQFF. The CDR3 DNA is TGTGCCAGCAGCTTGATTCCGTGGTTTTTGGGCCCTGGACTAGGAAGAGTCAATGAGCAGTTCTTC.

The CDR3, as DNA: TGTGCCAGCAGTTTCCGGGACAGGGACCACGAGCAGTACTTC. Protein: CASSFRDRDHEQYF. The chain is built from TRBV12-3 or TRBV12-4 and TRBJ2-7; 9 bases agree with TRBD1. There are 14 residues in the CDR3. After removal of 3 bases from V and 5 bases from J, the junction contained 5 bases not matched to a gene.

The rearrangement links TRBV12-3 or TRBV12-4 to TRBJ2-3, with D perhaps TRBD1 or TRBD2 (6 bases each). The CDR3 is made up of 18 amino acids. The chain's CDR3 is CTFSLGRGWGAITDTQYF. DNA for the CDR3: TGTACCTTCAGTTTAGGTCGTGGATGGGGGGCCATCACAGATACGCAGTATTTT.

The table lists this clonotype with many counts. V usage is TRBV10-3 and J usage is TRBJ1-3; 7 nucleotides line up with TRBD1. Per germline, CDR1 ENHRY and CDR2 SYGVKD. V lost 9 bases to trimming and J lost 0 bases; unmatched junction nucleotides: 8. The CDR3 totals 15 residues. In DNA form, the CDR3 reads TGTGCCATAAGACAGGGTCTCGGCTCTGGAAACACCATATATTTT. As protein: CAIRQGLGSGNTIYF.

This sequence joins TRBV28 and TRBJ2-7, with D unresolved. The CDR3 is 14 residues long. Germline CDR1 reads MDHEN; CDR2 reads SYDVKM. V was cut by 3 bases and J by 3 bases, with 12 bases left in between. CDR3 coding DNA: TGTGCCAGCAGTTTGGCAGGAGTTTTCTACGAGCAGTACGTC. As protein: CASSLAGVFYEQYV.

The CDR3 DNA reads TGTGCCACTACCTTAGGGGGAAGCTCTGAAGCTTTCTTT. Its translation: CATTLGGSSEAFF. This chain uses TRBV19 with TRBJ1-1; tentative D call: TRBD1 (6 bases). This CDR3 spans 13 amino acids. Trimming took off 10 bases at V and 6 bases at J, with 18 bases between the two ends. Germline CDR1 LNHDA, CDR2 SQIVND (reference sequence).

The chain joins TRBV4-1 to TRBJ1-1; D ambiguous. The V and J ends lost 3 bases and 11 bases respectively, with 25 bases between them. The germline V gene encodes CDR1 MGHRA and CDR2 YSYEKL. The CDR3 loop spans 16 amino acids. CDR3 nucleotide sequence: TGCGCCAGCAGCCACCGCCCTGGGGATTGGGTAGGTAAGGCTTTCTTT. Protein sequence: CASSHRPGDWVGKAFF.

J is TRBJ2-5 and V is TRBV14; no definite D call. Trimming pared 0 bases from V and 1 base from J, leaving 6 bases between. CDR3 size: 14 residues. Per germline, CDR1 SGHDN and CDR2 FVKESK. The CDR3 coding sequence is TGTGCCAGCAGCCAAGACACAGTCCAAGAGACCCAGTACTTC. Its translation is CASSQDTVQETQYF. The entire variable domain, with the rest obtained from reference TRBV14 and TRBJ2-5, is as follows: EAGVTQFPSHSVIEKGQTVTLRCDPISGHDNLYWYRRVMGKEIKFLLHFVKESKQDESGMPNNRFLAERTGGTYSTLKVQPAELEDSGVYFCASSQDTVQETQYFGPGTRLLVL.

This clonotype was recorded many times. The CDR3 loop is CASSYGGSSYNEQFF. In DNA form, the CDR3 reads TGTGCCAGCAGTTACGGCGGGAGCTCCTACAATGAGCAGTTCTTC. V gene TRBV6-5 combines with J gene TRBJ2-1, with 7 bases identical to TRBD2. The germline gives CDR1 MNHEY, CDR2 SVGAGI. The CDR3 sequence is 15 residues long. V was clipped by 2 bases and J by 0 bases; unmatched bases: 1.

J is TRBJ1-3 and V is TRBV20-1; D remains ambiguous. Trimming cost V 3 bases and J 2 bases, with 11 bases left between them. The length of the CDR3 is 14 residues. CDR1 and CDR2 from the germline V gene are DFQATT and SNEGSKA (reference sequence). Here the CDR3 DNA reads TGCAGTGCTAGGGACCCTAACCCTGGAAACACCATATATTTT. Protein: CSARDPNPGNTIYF.

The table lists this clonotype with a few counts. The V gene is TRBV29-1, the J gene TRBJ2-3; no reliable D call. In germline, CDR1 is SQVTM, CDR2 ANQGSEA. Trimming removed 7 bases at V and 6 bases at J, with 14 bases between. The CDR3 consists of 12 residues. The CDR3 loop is CSGDEGLDTQYF. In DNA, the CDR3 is TGCAGCGGGGATGAAGGTTTGGATACGCAGTATTTT.

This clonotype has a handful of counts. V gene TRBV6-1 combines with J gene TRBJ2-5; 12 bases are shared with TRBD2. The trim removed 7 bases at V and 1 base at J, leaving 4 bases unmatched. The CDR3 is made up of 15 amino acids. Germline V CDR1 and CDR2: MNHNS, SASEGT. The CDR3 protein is CASTASGGVQETQYF. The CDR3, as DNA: TGTGCCAGCACCGCTAGCGGGGGGGTCCAAGAGACCCAGTACTTC.

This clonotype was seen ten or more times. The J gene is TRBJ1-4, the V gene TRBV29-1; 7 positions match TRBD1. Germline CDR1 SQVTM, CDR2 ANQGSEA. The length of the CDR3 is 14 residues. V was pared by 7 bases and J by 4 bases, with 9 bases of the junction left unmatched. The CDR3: CSALGDRNNEKLFF. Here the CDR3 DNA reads TGCAGCGCTCTGGGGGACAGAAATAATGAAAAACTGTTTTTT.

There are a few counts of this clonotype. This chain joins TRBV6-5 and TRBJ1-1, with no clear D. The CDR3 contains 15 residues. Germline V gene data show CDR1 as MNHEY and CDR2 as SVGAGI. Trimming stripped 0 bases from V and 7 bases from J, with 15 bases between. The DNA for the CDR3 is TGTGCCAGCAGTTACTCGATAGTAGGCGGAAATGAAGCTTTCTTT. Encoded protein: CASSYSIVGGNEAFF.

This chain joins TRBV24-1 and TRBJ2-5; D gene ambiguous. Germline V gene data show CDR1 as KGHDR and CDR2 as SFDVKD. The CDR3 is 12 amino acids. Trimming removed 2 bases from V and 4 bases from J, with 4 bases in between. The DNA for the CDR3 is TGTGCCACCAGTGATTGGGGAGAGACCCAGTACTTC. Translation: CATSDWGETQYF.

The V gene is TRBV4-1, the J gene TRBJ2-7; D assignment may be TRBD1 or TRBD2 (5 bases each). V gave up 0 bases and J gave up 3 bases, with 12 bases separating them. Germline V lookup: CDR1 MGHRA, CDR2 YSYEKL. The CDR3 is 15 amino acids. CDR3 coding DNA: TGCGCCAGCAGCCAAGATGGATCAGGGAGCTACGAGCAGTACGTC. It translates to CASSQDGSGSYEQYV.

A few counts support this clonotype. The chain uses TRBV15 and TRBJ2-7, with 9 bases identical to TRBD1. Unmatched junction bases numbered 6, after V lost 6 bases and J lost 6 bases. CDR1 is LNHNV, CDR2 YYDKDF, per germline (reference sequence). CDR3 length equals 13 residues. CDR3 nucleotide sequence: TGTGCCACCAGTTCCGGGACAGGGCCCGAGCAGTACTTC. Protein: CATSSGTGPEQYF.

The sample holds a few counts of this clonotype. The CDR3 nucleotides are TGTGCCAGCAGCCAGACAGGGGGCACTGAAGCTTTCTTT. Residues: CASSQTGGTEAFF. The chain has TRBV12-3 or TRBV12-4 and TRBJ1-1; 9 nucleotides agree with TRBD1. The CDR3 has 13 residues. The V gene end was trimmed by 6 bases and the J gene end by 4 bases; junction bases not matched to a gene: 3.